A selection of T cell receptor beta chains follows, all from one sample in a study of regulatory T cells in long-lasting Graves disease. TCRdb reanalysed the multiplex PCR reads using MiXCR and keeps one entry per CDR3 protein. The table includes hundreds of thousands of distinct CDR3 sequences, 16% detected once. These sequences were also reported in another study, on T cells in Graves' hyperthyroidism and ophthalmopathy.

The sample here was peripheral blood mononuclear cells (PBMCs), taken at new diagnosis, from a patient treated with antithyroid drugs. Receptors originate from a man aged 40-49 years with Graves disease. CDR3s include the opening cysteine and the closing phenylalanine or tryptophan. A D gene is named only where the DNA matches it firmly. Part of the rows lack a size; the others show once, few, many or a class for expanded clones.

J: TRBJ2-5; length: 15; size: many; D: -; V: TRBV7-9; DNA: TGTGCCAGCAGCGTGCATTCGGGGGTCGAAGAGACCCAGTACTTC; CDR3: CASSVHSGVEETQYF
J: TRBJ2-6; length: 20; size: -; D: TRBD2; V: TRBV28; DNA: TGTGCCAGCAGTATTCCTTCCGGGACTAGCGCCCACTCTGGGGCCAACGTCCTGACTTTC; CDR3: CASSIPSGTSAHSGANVLTF
J: TRBJ1-5; length: 14; size: -; D: TRBD1; V: TRBV20-1; DNA: TGCAGTGCTACCTGGACAGGGGACTATCAGCCCCAGCATTTT; CDR3: CSATWTGDYQPQHF
J: TRBJ2-5; length: 14; size: many; D: -; V: TRBV27; DNA: TGTGCCAGCAGTTTTGAGGGGAACCAAGAGACCCAGTACTTC; CDR3: CASSFEGNQETQYF
J: TRBJ2-5; length: 15; size: many; D: -; V: TRBV7-2; DNA: TGTGCCAGCAGCTTATTTTGGCGGGTGGGGGAGACCCAGTACTTC; CDR3: CASSLFWRVGETQYF
J: TRBJ2-5; length: 14; size: -; D: TRBD1; V: TRBV5-1; DNA: TGCGCCAGCAGCCGAGGGGGCGCTGGGGAGACCCAGTACTTC; CDR3: CASSRGGAGETQYF
J: TRBJ2-1; length: 14; size: many; D: TRBD2; V: TRBV20-1; DNA: TGCAGTGCTGTCCCGGGACTAGCGGTAGGTGAGCAGTTCTTC; CDR3: CSAVPGLAVGEQFF
J: TRBJ2-2; length: 14; size: -; D: -; V: TRBV20-1; DNA: TGCAGTGCTAGAGAATTGGGGTTCATCGGGGAGCTGTTTTTT; CDR3: CSARELGFIGELFF
J: TRBJ2-1; length: 14; size: many; D: -; V: TRBV20-1; DNA: TGCAGTGCTAGAGATCTAGCACATTACAATGAGCAGTTCTTC; CDR3: CSARDLAHYNEQFF
J: TRBJ2-5; length: 14; size: many; D: TRBD2; V: TRBV30; DNA: TGTGCCTGGACAGGAGCGGGGGGGCTAGAGACCCAGTACTTC; CDR3: CAWTGAGGLETQYF
J: TRBJ2-2; length: 15; size: -; D: TRBD2; V: TRBV7-3; DNA: TGTGCCAGCAGCACTGGACTAGGCGACACCGGGGAGCTGTTTTTT; CDR3: CASSTGLGDTGELFF
J: TRBJ1-1; length: 14; size: few; D: TRBD1; V: TRBV6-2/TRBV6-3; DNA: TGTGCCAGCAGTCTATGGACAGGGAGCACTGAAGCTTCCTTT; CDR3: CASSLWTGSTEASF
J: TRBJ1-6; length: 15; size: -; D: -; V: TRBV30; DNA: TGTGCCTGGAGGGCCGATGGGGGTAGCAATTCACCCCTCCACTTT; CDR3: CAWRADGGSNSPLHF
J: TRBJ2-3; length: 14; size: -; D: -; V: TRBV24-1; DNA: TGTGCCACCAGTGATTCCTCCCGGACATTTACGCAGTATTTT; CDR3: CATSDSSRTFTQYF
J: TRBJ2-1; length: 15; size: few; D: -; V: TRBV2; DNA: TGTGCCAGCAGTCAGAGTTCGTGGGAGTACAATGAGCAGTTCTTC; CDR3: CASSQSSWEYNEQFF
J: TRBJ1-1; length: 15; size: -; D: -; V: TRBV6-1; DNA: TGTGCCAGCAGTCTTTCACCCGACAGACACACTGAAGCTTTCTTT; CDR3: CASSLSPDRHTEAFF
J: TRBJ1-4; length: 15; size: -; D: TRBD1; V: TRBV25-1; DNA: TGTGCCAGCAGTGATACCCCGACAGGGGTCGAAAAACTGTTTTTT; CDR3: CASSDTPTGVEKLFF
J: TRBJ2-5; length: 16; size: -; D: TRBD2; V: TRBV5-1; DNA: TGCGCCAGCAGCTTGGGACTAGCGGAGATCGGGGAGACCCAGTACTTC; CDR3: CASSLGLAEIGETQYF
J: TRBJ2-5; length: 13; size: many; D: TRBD2; V: TRBV11-1; DNA: TGTGCCAGCAGCAATAGCGGGCAAGAGACCCAGTACTTC; CDR3: CASSNSGQETQYF
J: TRBJ2-3; length: 14; size: many; D: -; V: TRBV27; DNA: TGTGCCAGCAAGATCCTGGGGGGCACAGATACGCAGTATTTT; CDR3: CASKILGGTDTQYF
J: TRBJ1-5; length: 15; size: many; D: -; V: TRBV5-1; DNA: TGCGCCAGCAGCTTGGTATCAGGGAGCAATCAGCCCCAGCATTTT; CDR3: CASSLVSGSNQPQHF
J: TRBJ1-1; length: 13; size: many; D: -; V: TRBV11-3; DNA: TGTGCCAGCAGCTTCCCGCCTCACACTGAAGCTTTCTTT; CDR3: CASSFPPHTEAFF
J: TRBJ1-1; length: 16; size: -; D: TRBD1; V: TRBV18; DNA: TGTGCCAGCTCGTCAGGGACAGGCTCACGAAACACTGAAGCTTTCTTT; CDR3: CASSSGTGSRNTEAFF
J: TRBJ1-1; length: 16; size: many; D: -; V: TRBV18; DNA: TGTGCCAGCTCACCAAGTAGATCAGGGACGAACACTGAAGCTTTCTTT; CDR3: CASSPSRSGTNTEAFF
J: TRBJ2-3; length: 16; size: many; D: TRBD1; V: TRBV24-1; DNA: TGTGCCACCAGTGAACCCGACAGGGGAAACACAGATACGCAGTATTTT; CDR3: CATSEPDRGNTDTQYF
J: TRBJ2-1; length: 13; size: many; D: TRBD2; V: TRBV5-1; DNA: TGCGCCAGCAGCGGGGGACTAGCAGAGGAGCAGTTCTTC; CDR3: CASSGGLAEEQFF
J: TRBJ1-2; length: 13; size: many; D: -; V: TRBV28; DNA: TGTGCCAGCAGTTCGGGGCCATTCTATGGCTACACCTTC; CDR3: CASSSGPFYGYTF
J: TRBJ1-1; length: 18; size: many; D: TRBD1; V: TRBV9; DNA: TGTGCCAGCAGCTTAGGAGGTTTAAGGGACAGGTTTAACACTGAAGCTTTCTTT; CDR3: CASSLGGLRDRFNTEAFF
J: TRBJ1-1; length: 14; size: -; D: -; V: TRBV6-6; DNA: TGTGCCAGCAGTTACTCGATCAGTAGCCTTGAAGCTTTCTTT; CDR3: CASSYSISSLEAFF
J: TRBJ1-6; length: 14; size: -; D: -; V: TRBV11-2; DNA: TGTGCCAGCAGCTTAATAGAGGGAGATTCACCCCTCCACTTT; CDR3: CASSLIEGDSPLHF
J: TRBJ2-7; length: 15; size: many; D: -; V: TRBV27; DNA: TGTGCCAGCAGTTTATGGGCGGGGAAAAACTACGAGCAGTACTTC; CDR3: CASSLWAGKNYEQYF
J: TRBJ1-4; length: 17; size: -; D: TRBD1; V: TRBV18; DNA: TGTGCCAGCTCACCGAGAGGGGGCGTTGCAACTAATGAAAAACTGTTTTTT; CDR3: CASSPRGGVATNEKLFF
J: TRBJ2-2; length: 13; size: few; D: -; V: TRBV7-2; DNA: TGTGCCAGCAGCTCCGTGGGGACCGGGGAGCTGTTTTTT; CDR3: CASSSVGTGELFF
J: TRBJ2-2; length: 17; size: -; D: -; V: TRBV5-6; DNA: TGTGCCAGCAGCTTGGCATGGCGTAGGATGAACACCGGGGAGCTGTTTTTT; CDR3: CASSLAWRRMNTGELFF
J: TRBJ1-1; length: 15; size: -; D: TRBD1; V: TRBV12-3/TRBV12-4; DNA: TGTGCCAGCAGTTTAACCGGGACCAGGGGGACTGAAGCTTTCTTT; CDR3: CASSLTGTRGTEAFF
J: TRBJ1-2; length: 14; size: few; D: TRBD1; V: TRBV7-8; DNA: TGTGCCAGCAGCCGCGACAGGGCTGGATATGGCTACACCTTC; CDR3: CASSRDRAGYGYTF
J: TRBJ1-2; length: 16; size: -; D: -; V: TRBV7-2; DNA: TGTGCCAGCAGCGAGATGGCAGGGCCTCCTAACTATGGCTACACCTTC; CDR3: CASSEMAGPPNYGYTF
J: TRBJ2-3; length: 13; size: many; D: TRBD2; V: TRBV20-1; DNA: TGCAGTGCTATTCAGGGAGGGGCAGATACGCAGTATTTT; CDR3: CSAIQGGADTQYF
J: TRBJ2-2; length: 15; size: few; D: -; V: TRBV7-9; DNA: TGTGCCAGCAGCGGAACGGGTTGGGACACCGGGGAGCTGTTTTTT; CDR3: CASSGTGWDTGELFF
J: TRBJ2-2; length: 18; size: many; D: -; V: TRBV28; DNA: TGTGCCAGCAGACCAACAACAGGGACGTGGGGATCCACCGGGGAGCTGTTTTTT; CDR3: CASRPTTGTWGSTGELFF
J: TRBJ2-5; length: 13; size: -; D: TRBD2; V: TRBV10-1; DNA: TGCGTCAGCAGTGAAAGCGGGGCAGAGACCCAGTACTTC; CDR3: CVSSESGAETQYF
J: TRBJ2-2; length: 18; size: many; D: TRBD2; V: TRBV7-8; DNA: TGTGCCAGCAGCTTAGTCCGCCACCGGGAGGGGGTCACCGGGGAGCTGTTTTTT; CDR3: CASSLVRHREGVTGELFF
J: TRBJ2-5; length: 14; size: -; D: -; V: TRBV20-1; DNA: TGCAGTGCTTCCCACAGGGTCGGGTCGGAGACCCAGTACTTC; CDR3: CSASHRVGSETQYF
J: TRBJ2-2; length: 15; size: many; D: -; V: TRBV11-2; DNA: TGTGCCAGCAGCTCGGATTACAGGGTCACCGGGGAGCTGTTTTTT; CDR3: CASSSDYRVTGELFF
J: TRBJ1-4; length: 16; size: -; D: TRBD1; V: TRBV14; DNA: TGTGCCAGCAGCCAAGCGAGGGGACAGGTAGTTGAAAAACTGTTTTTT; CDR3: CASSQARGQVVEKLFF
J: TRBJ2-5; length: 16; size: many; D: TRBD1; V: TRBV20-1; DNA: TGCAGTGCCGCCGACAGGGGTCCTCTTTACCAAGAGACCCAGTACTTC; CDR3: CSAADRGPLYQETQYF